These 20 T cell receptor beta chains were sequenced from one sample in a study of T cells in Graves' hyperthyroidism and ophthalmopathy. What was amplified from RNA transcripts were TCR beta CDR3 regions. TCR CDR3 underwent first-round RT-PCR with the HTBI primer set. Each CDR3 protein is one row after TCRdb ran MiXCR on the multiplex PCR reads. Of some 550,000 distinct CDR3 sequences in the sample, approximately 15% were seen once. The sequencing input was blood. All receptors derive from a woman in her forties with Graves' ophthalmopathy.

The chain joins TRBV29-1 to TRBJ2-5; 8 positions match TRBD2. Germline CDR1 reads SQVTM; CDR2 reads ANQGSEA. Trimming removed 6 bases from V and 4 bases from J; junction bases left unmatched: 7. CDR3 length: 13 residues. DNA of the CDR3: TGCAGCGTCGCGCGGGGGGCTTTAGAGACCCAGTACTTC. It is translated as CSVARGALETQYF.

The sample holds many counts of this clonotype. The chain combines TRBV30 with TRBJ1-4; no clear D gene. Trimming removed 0 bases at V and 8 bases at J, with 4 bases between. The CDR3 runs 11 residues. Germline V CDR1 and CDR2: GTSNPN, SVGIG (reference sequence). The CDR3 DNA is TGTGCCTGGAGTGTGCGCGAAAAACTGTTTTTT. Protein: CAWSVREKLFF.

This clonotype appeared a few times. The rearrangement links TRBV27 to TRBJ1-5; D unclear. There are 11 residues in the CDR3. Trimming stripped 6 bases from V and 6 bases from J, with 6 bases between. Looked up from germline, CDR1 is MNHEY and CDR2 is SMNVEV (reference sequence). CDR3 sequence (DNA): TGTGCCAGCAGCCCTTTTCAGCCCCAGCATTTT. Translating gives CASSPFQPQHF.

There are a few counts of this clonotype. V usage is TRBV5-6 and J usage is TRBJ2-5; TRBD1 aligns across 8 bases. The CDR3 contains 15 residues. Germline CDR1 reads SGHDT; CDR2 reads YYEEEE. The V and J ends lost 2 bases and 4 bases, in that order; junction bases with no gene match: 7. CDR3: CASSFGDDRGETQYF. DNA of the CDR3: TGTGCCAGCAGCTTCGGTGATGACAGGGGAGAGACCCAGTACTTC.

This chain links TRBV18 with TRBJ2-5, with 10 positions matching TRBD1. The CDR3 covers 16 residues. V lost 3 bases to trimming and J lost 5 bases; unmatched junction nucleotides: 9. Germline CDR1 reads KGHSH; CDR2 reads LQKENI. The CDR3 is CASSPRTGGVEETQYF. CDR3 coding DNA: TGTGCCAGCTCACCTCGGACAGGGGGAGTAGAGGAGACCCAGTACTTC.

This clonotype was counted many times. The chain is built from TRBV28 and TRBJ2-7; 7 bases align to TRBD2. The junction had 6 bases not matched to a gene; V was cut back by 6 bases and J by 1 base. The germline V gene encodes CDR1 MDHEN and CDR2 SYDVKM. This CDR3 is built from 14 residues. The CDR3 nucleotides read TGTGCCAGCAGACCACCGGGACTATCCTACGAGCAGTACTTC. Translation gives CASRPPGLSYEQYF.

V gene TRBV18 combines with J gene TRBJ2-1; no clear D. Per germline, CDR1 KGHSH and CDR2 LQKENI. The CDR3 consists of 16 residues. Trimming removed 1 base from V and 3 bases from J, with 13 bases in between. The CDR3 DNA reads TGTGCCAGCTCACCACTCGCCGCGGCGGACTACAATGAGCAGTTCTTC. Protein sequence: CASSPLAAADYNEQFF. Filled out from reference TRBV18 and TRBJ2-1, the complete variable domain reads NAGVMQNPRHLVRRRGQEARLRCSPMKGHSHVYWYRQLPEEGLKFMVYLQKENIIDESGMPKERFSAEFPKEGPSILRIQQVVRGDSAAYFCASSPLAAADYNEQFFGPGTRLTVL.

This clonotype was observed many times. The chain carries TRBV24-1 and TRBJ1-1; no firm D call. This CDR3 has 13 amino acids. V lost 4 bases and J lost 1, with 6 bases in between. From germline, CDR1 is KGHDR and CDR2 SFDVKD. DNA for the CDR3: TGTGCCACCAGTGAACGGGGGAACACTGAAGCTTTCTTT. It is translated as CATSERGNTEAFF.

This clonotype was seen a few times. The chain uses TRBV6-1 and TRBJ2-7; the D gene is possibly TRBD1 (5 bases). Trimming took 5 bases from V and 7 from J, leaving 15 bases between them. The CDR3 is 13 amino acids. Germline CDR1 and CDR2: MNHNS and SASEGT. CDR3 in amino acids: CASSLARGREQYF. The CDR3 coding sequence is TGTGCCAGCAGTTTGGCTAGGGGCCGGGAGCAGTACTTC.

The chain links TRBV20-1 to TRBJ1-5; 8 bases are shared with TRBD1. Unmatched junction bases numbered 7, after V lost 0 bases and J lost 3 bases. The CDR3 is 16 residues long. Germline CDR1 and CDR2: DFQATT and SNEGSKA (reference sequence). CDR3 sequence (DNA): TGCAGTGCTAGAGATCCCAGGGGGCTTGACAATCAGCCCCAGCATTTT. Residues: CSARDPRGLDNQPQHF.

This clonotype has a handful of counts. This chain connects TRBV9 to TRBJ2-3; tentatively, D is TRBD1 (5 bases). CDR1 and CDR2 from the germline V gene are SGDLS and YYNGEE. The CDR3 has 14 residues. The ends were cut back, 3 bases at V and 1 base at J, with 9 bases in the middle. The CDR3 DNA is TGTGCCAGCAGCGCCGAAGGGGGCACAGATACGCAGTATTTT. Its protein is CASSAEGGTDTQYF.

The CDR3 sequence: CASSFFREGDTQYF. The CDR3 nucleotides read TGTGCCAGCAGTTTCTTCCGGGAGGGCGATACGCAGTATTTT. The chain links TRBV12-3 or TRBV12-4 to TRBJ2-3; 8 bases match TRBD2. V lost 3 bases and J lost 6; bases outside the gene matches: 5. The CDR3 loop spans 14 amino acids.

This rearrangement joins TRBV18 to TRBJ2-2; D may correspond to TRBD1 or TRBD2 (5 bases each). Germline V lookup: CDR1 KGHSH, CDR2 LQKENI. The CDR3 has 15 amino acids. V was shortened by 3 bases and J by 9 bases, with 17 bases between the two germline ends. CDR3 coding DNA: TGTGCCAGCTCACCCGGGACCCAACCGGGGAGGGAGCTGTTTTTT. This gives the protein CASSPGTQPGRELFF.

A few counts support this clonotype. The V gene is TRBV7-3, the J gene TRBJ2-2; 9 positions agree with TRBD1. CDR1 SGHTA and CDR2 FQGTGA come from the germline V gene. Germline trimming cut 5 bases from V and 5 bases from J; bases unmatched to any gene: 12. CDR3 length equals 17 residues. In DNA, the CDR3 is TGTGCCAGCAGCCCGACGGGACAGGGAAGAGGTACCGGGGAGCTGTTTTTT. Translating gives CASSPTGQGRGTGELFF.

This clonotype has at least ten counts. The chain uses TRBV3-1 and TRBJ1-6, with D unclear. V was pared by 0 bases and J by 10 bases, with 13 bases between. The germline CDR1 and CDR2 sequences are LGHDT and YNNKEL (reference sequence). This CDR3 is built from 15 residues. The CDR3 loop reads CASSQDLVGYSPLHF. In DNA form, the CDR3 reads TGTGCCAGCAGCCAAGATCTAGTGGGTTACTCACCCCTCCACTTT.

The chain recombines TRBV12-5 with TRBJ1-1; 10 bases agree with TRBD1. Per germline, CDR1 LGHNT and CDR2 FRNRAP. CDR3 length equals 16 residues. J lost 4 bases, V lost 5 bases, and 10 bases had no gene match. CDR3 nucleotide sequence: TGTGCTAGTGGTCAGAGACAGGGGGCTTTCGGCACTGAAGCTTTCTTT. It translates to CASGQRQGAFGTEAFF.

This clonotype showed up many times. This chain joins TRBV3-1 and TRBJ1-1, with D tentatively TRBD1 (6 bases). This CDR3 is built from 13 residues. Trimming took off 4 bases at V and 7 bases at J, with 13 bases between the two ends. The V gene's germline CDR1 is LGHDT and CDR2 YNNKEL (reference sequence). The CDR3 here is CASSPATGIEAFF. The CDR3 nucleotides are TGTGCCAGCAGCCCCGCCACAGGGATTGAAGCTTTCTTT.

This clonotype occurred many times. The V gene is TRBV10-1, the J gene TRBJ2-7, with TRBD2 matching over 10 bases. The V segment lost 1 base and the J segment 0 bases; nucleotides outside the gene matches: 6. CDR3 length: 17 residues. Germline lookup yields CDR1 WNHNN and CDR2 SYGVQD (reference sequence). This CDR3 reads CASSEYFGLADSYEQYF. In DNA form, the CDR3 reads TGCGCCAGCAGTGAGTATTTCGGACTAGCGGACTCCTACGAGCAGTACTTC.

The table lists this clonotype with many counts. The V and J genes are TRBV5-5 and TRBJ2-1; D remains ambiguous. V lost 1 base, J lost 3 bases, and 20 bases lay in between. In germline, CDR1 is SGHKS, CDR2 YYEKEE (reference sequence). The CDR3 runs to 18 residues. CDR3 bases: TGTGCCAGCAGCTTGAGTGTGAGAGGATTGGCAGACTACAATGAGCAGTTCTTC. It is translated as CASSLSVRGLADYNEQFF.

This clonotype was found many times. J is TRBJ2-3 and V is TRBV3-1; a possible D gene is TRBD2 (6 bases). CDR3 length: 15 amino acids. Germline V gene data show CDR1 as LGHDT and CDR2 as YNNKEL (reference sequence). V was trimmed by 1 base and J by 3 bases, leaving 11 bases between them. The CDR3 protein is CASSQASGATDTQYF. DNA of the CDR3: TGTGCCAGCAGCCAAGCGTCGGGAGCGACAGATACGCAGTATTTT.